This T cell receptor beta chain appears in the sequencing data of a study of blood T cell repertoires in COVID-19. Study context: The samples span acute and convalescent COVID-19 from the United States, Italy and Spain. Nucleic acid was either cDNA or gDNA, and it came from T cells, B-cell-depleted T cells, or PBMCs.

This study enrolled people aged about 18 to 90 from roughly 22 US geographic areas. Someone with COVID-19 had been met by exposed participants within 2 weeks before study entry. The protocol was immunoSEQ multiplex PCR, while the TCRdb copy is restricted to in-frame clones and leaves out a portion. The table lists roughly 400,000 clones, nearly 90% of them singletons. The receptor's source is a woman between 18 and 30 years old who had been exposed to COVID-19. The sample consisted of PBMCs or T cells enriched from blood (not recorded which).

For the CDR3, the DNA is TGTGCCAGCAGCAAAGTCCCGACAGTCCTTAGCTCCTACAATGAGCAGTTCTTC. Amino acid sequence: CASSKVPTVLSSYNEQFF. The chain is built from TRBV21-1 and TRBJ2-1; the table's D call, TRBD1, has no DNA check behind it. TRBV21-1 is termed a pseudogene. The CDR3 has 18 amino acids.